These T cell receptor beta chains were read from a single sample in a study of a mutant IDH1 vaccine in newly diagnosed glioma. No antigen is known for these receptors. The repertoire was sequenced with immunoSEQ multiplex PCR; TCRdb's copy has only in-frame clones and lacks some. The table lists about 50,000 clones, 80% to 90% of them singletons. The material was PBMCs, obtained from a glioma patient whose treatment included an IDH1 peptide vaccine. The receptors were sampled from a woman between 45 and 65 years old with glioma. The CDR3 runs from the conserved cysteine through the conserved F or W.

v_call cdr3_aa
TRBV15 CATSFTRRGSGNTIYF
TRBV2 CASKKGVLNTEAFF
TRBV13 CASSPRTGGEGSPLHF
TRBV10-3 CAISENTEAFF
TRBV21-1 CASSPREGFECTEAFF
TRBV4-1 CASSQDGSYGYTF
TRBV5-1 CASSTVGTSGNTIYF
TRBV7-2 CASSSGGARNQPQHF
TRBV11-2 CASSLRTGGTYEQYF
TRBV29-1 CSVARGQNEQYF
TRBV2 CASRGGGHPYNEQFF
TRBV10-3 CAISETETGELFF
TRBV15 CATSTRAHSNQPQHF